This T cell receptor (beta chain) was identified in a study of monozygotic twins with inflammatory bowel disease. TCRdb re-called the 5' RACE reads, yielding one record per CDR3 amino acid sequence without DNA. The table gives some 400,000 distinct CDR3 sequences; the top ten clones make up about 2.6% of it. There are 15 residues in the CDR3. Germline V gene lookup returns CDR1 SGHTS and CDR2 YDEGEE. The receptor comes from a human donor with ulcerative colitis or Crohn's disease, or a healthy co-twin of an affected twin (not recorded which). The sample taken for sequencing was blood. The chain couples TRBV5-8 to TRBJ1-6; TCRdb outputs TRBD1, but without DNA this stays unchecked. The CDR3 region is CASSLTGGHNSPLHF.